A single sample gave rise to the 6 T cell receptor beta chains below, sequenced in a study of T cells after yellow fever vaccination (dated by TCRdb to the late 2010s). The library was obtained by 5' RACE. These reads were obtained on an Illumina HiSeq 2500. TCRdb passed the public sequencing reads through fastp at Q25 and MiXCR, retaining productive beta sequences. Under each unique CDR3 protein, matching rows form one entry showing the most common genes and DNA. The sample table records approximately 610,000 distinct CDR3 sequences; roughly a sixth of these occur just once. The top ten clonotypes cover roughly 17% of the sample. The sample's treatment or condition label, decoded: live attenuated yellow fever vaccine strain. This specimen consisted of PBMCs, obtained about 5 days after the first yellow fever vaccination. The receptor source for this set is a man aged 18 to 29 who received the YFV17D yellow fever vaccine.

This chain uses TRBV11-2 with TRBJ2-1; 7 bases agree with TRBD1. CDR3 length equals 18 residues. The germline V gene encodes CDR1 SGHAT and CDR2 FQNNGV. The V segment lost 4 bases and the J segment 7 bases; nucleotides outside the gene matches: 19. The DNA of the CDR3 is TGTGCCAGCAGCTACTCGAGGCCTTCGGACAGGCCCGGGAATGAGCAGTTCTTC. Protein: CASSYSRPSDRPGNEQFF.

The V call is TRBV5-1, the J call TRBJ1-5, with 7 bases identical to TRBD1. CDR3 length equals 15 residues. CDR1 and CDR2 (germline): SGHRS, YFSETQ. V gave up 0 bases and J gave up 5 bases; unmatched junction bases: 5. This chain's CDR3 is CASSLGEGAYQPQHF. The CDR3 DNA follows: TGCGCCAGCAGCTTGGGTGAGGGGGCGTATCAGCCCCAGCATTTT. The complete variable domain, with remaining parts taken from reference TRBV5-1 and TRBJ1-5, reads KAGVTQTPRYLIKTRGQQVTLSCSPISGHRSVSWYQQTPGQGLQFLFEYFSETQRNKGNFPGRFSGRQFSNSRSEMNVSTLELGDSALYLCASSLGEGAYQPQHFGDGTRLSIL.

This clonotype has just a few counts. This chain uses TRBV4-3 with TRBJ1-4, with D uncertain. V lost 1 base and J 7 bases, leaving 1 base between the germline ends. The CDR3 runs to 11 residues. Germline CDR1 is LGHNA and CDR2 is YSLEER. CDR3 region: CASSQAEKLFF. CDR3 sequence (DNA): TGCGCCAGCAGCCAAGCTGAAAAACTGTTTTTT.

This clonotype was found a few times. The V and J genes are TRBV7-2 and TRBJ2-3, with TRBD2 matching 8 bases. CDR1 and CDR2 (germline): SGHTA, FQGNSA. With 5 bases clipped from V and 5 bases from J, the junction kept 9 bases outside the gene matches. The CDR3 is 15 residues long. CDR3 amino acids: CASSQPGGAGDTQYF. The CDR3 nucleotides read TGTGCCAGCAGCCAGCCCGGGGGGGCGGGAGATACGCAGTATTTT.

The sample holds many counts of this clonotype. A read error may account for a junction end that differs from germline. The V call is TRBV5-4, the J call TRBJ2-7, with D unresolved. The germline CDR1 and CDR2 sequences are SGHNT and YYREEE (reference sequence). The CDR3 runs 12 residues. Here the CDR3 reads CASSLGTYEQYF. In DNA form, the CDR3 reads TGTGCCAGCAGTTTGGGGACCTACGAGCAGTACTTC.

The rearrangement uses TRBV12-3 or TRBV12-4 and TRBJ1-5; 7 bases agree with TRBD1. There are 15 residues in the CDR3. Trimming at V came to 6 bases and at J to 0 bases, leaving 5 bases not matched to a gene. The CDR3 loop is CASSAQGNSNQPQHF. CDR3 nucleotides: TGTGCCAGCAGCGCACAGGGGAATAGCAATCAGCCCCAGCATTTT.